This entry lists 27 T cell receptor beta chains sequenced from one sample in a study of shared clonotypes between healthy human individuals. TCRdb keeps only in-frame clones here, not all; method: immunoSEQ multiplex PCR. In the table there are more than 500,000 clones, 95% to 97% of which are singletons. The material sequenced was naive CD4+ T cells sorted from blood. Sample subset: CD45RA+ positively selected. Every receptor here comes from a woman under 40 in good health.

The J gene is TRBJ2-1, the V gene TRBV19; TRBD2 matches 7 bases. The ends lost 7 bases at V and 7 bases at J; junction bases unmatched: 10. Germline loops: CDR1 LNHDA, CDR2 SQIVND (reference sequence). The CDR3 runs 14 residues. DNA of the CDR3: TGTGCCAGTACCGGGACTAACCTTCCAAATGAGCAGTTCTTC. Translated: CASTGTNLPNEQFF.

The rearrangement links TRBV4-1 to TRBJ2-1, with D perhaps TRBD2 (6 bases). Germline CDR1 MGHRA, CDR2 YSYEKL. Trimming pared 1 base from V and 6 bases from J, leaving 13 bases between. There are 15 residues in the CDR3. CDR3 in DNA: TGCGCCAGCAGCCAAGGTTTTGTACTAGCCAATGAGCAGTTCTTC. Encoded protein: CASSQGFVLANEQFF.

The chain recombines TRBV5-1 with TRBJ1-1; D call uncertain. The germline CDR1 and CDR2 sequences are SGHRS and YFSETQ. Between the trimmed V and J ends, which lost 5 bases and 3 bases, there was a span of 14 bases. The CDR3 loop spans 14 amino acids. The CDR3 nucleotides read TGCGCCAGCAGGGACGGCGGGGAATACACTGAAGCTTTCTTT. Its translation: CASRDGGEYTEAFF.

The rearrangement uses TRBV28 and TRBJ2-6; D remains ambiguous. V was cut by 4 bases and J by 2 bases, with 6 bases left in between. The CDR3 loop spans 14 amino acids. Looked up from germline, CDR1 is MDHEN and CDR2 is SYDVKM. The CDR3 protein is CASSSPPGANVLTF. As DNA, the CDR3 is TGTGCCAGCAGTTCCCCCCCTGGGGCCAACGTCCTGACTTTC. Supplemented by reference TRBV28 and TRBJ2-6, the full variable domain reads DVKVTQSSRYLVKRTGEKVFLECVQDMDHENMFWYRQDPGLGLRLIYFSYDVKMKEKGDIPEGYSVSREKKERFSLILESASTNQTSMYLCASSSPPGANVLTFGAGSRLTVL.

J is TRBJ1-1 and V is TRBV7-9; the D gene is possibly TRBD1 (6 bases). The CDR3 sequence is 13 residues long. Trimming removed 1 base from V and 4 bases from J, with 7 bases in between. Germline CDR1 reads SEHNR; CDR2 reads FQNEAQ (reference sequence). The CDR3 sequence is CASSLVRGTEAFF. The CDR3 DNA sequence: TGTGCCAGCAGCTTAGTCAGGGGCACTGAAGCTTTCTTT.

The chain recombines TRBV19 with TRBJ2-5, with 8 bases matching TRBD1. This CDR3 comprises 14 residues. The germline V gene has CDR1 LNHDA and CDR2 SQIVND (reference sequence). The V gene end was trimmed by 3 bases and the J gene end by 5 bases; junction bases not matched to a gene: 5. The DNA for the CDR3 is TGTGCCAGTAGTATCAACAGGGGGGCGGAGACCCAGTACTTC. This encodes CASSINRGAETQYF.

The rearrangement links TRBV2 to TRBJ2-1; TRBD1 matches at 8 bases. The CDR3 is made up of 13 amino acids. CDR1 SNHLY and CDR2 FYNNEI come from the germline V gene. J gave up 9 bases and V 6 bases, and 7 bases lay outside the gene matches. DNA for the CDR3: TGTGCCAGCAGGAGGACAGGGTCTACTGAGCAGTTCTTC. Protein sequence: CASRRTGSTEQFF.

V and J are TRBV28 and TRBJ2-1, with D uncertain. CDR1 and CDR2 from the germline V gene are MDHEN and SYDVKM. The CDR3 runs to 13 residues. The V gene lost 6 bases and the J gene lost 6 bases, with 12 bases spanning the gap. Here the CDR3 DNA reads TGTGCCAGCAGCTTCTCTATGAGCAATGAGCAGTTCTTC. Translated: CASSFSMSNEQFF.

Written as DNA, the CDR3 is TGTGCCAGCGTCGGGACAGACTACAATGAGCAGTTCTTC. Residues: CASVGTDYNEQFF. V usage is TRBV2 and J usage is TRBJ2-1, with 7 bases that match TRBD1. The junction had 4 bases not matched to a gene; V was cut back by 8 bases and J by 3 bases. Germline lookup yields CDR1 SNHLY and CDR2 FYNNEI. The CDR3 totals 13 residues. Based on the CDR3 plus reference TRBV2 and TRBJ2-1, the full variable domain is EPEVTQTPSHQVTQMGQEVILRCVPISNHLYFYWYRQILGQKVEFLVSFYNNEISEKSEIFDDQFSVERPDGSNFTLKIRSTKLEDSAMYFCASVGTDYNEQFFGPGTRLTVL.

The genes are TRBV10-3 and TRBJ2-5; D remains ambiguous. The V and J ends lost 5 bases and 2 bases respectively, with 12 bases between them. In germline, CDR1 is ENHRY, CDR2 SYGVKD. This CDR3 has 14 amino acids. The CDR3 nucleotides are TGTGCCATCAGTTCCTCTTGGGGACAAGAGACCCAGTACTTC. Amino acid sequence: CAISSSWGQETQYF.

This clone has more than one count but fewer than ten. This chain connects TRBV18 to TRBJ1-2; D not resolved. Trimming took 6 bases from V and 5 from J, leaving 16 bases between them. The CDR3 runs to 14 residues. Per the germline V gene, CDR1 is KGHSH and CDR2 is LQKENI. CDR3 residues: CASSPASQEYGYTF. Here the CDR3 DNA reads TGTGCCAGCTCCCCGGCCTCTCAGGAGTATGGCTACACCTTC.

This chain joins TRBV10-3 and TRBJ1-5; D is unclear. The germline V gene encodes CDR1 ENHRY and CDR2 SYGVKD. The CDR3 is 14 amino acids. V lost 10 bases and J lost 0, with 13 bases in between. The CDR3 region is CATNSGNSNQPQHF. Written as DNA, the CDR3 is TGTGCCACCAACTCGGGGAATAGCAATCAGCCCCAGCATTTT.

The CDR3 region has the DNA TGTGCCAGCAGCCGCGAACGGGACAGTACCTACGAGCAGTACTTC. Its protein is CASSRERDSTYEQYF. The chain has TRBV6-5 and TRBJ2-7; 7 positions match TRBD1. The germline CDR1 and CDR2 sequences are MNHEY and SVGAGI. There are 15 residues in the CDR3. The V gene end was trimmed by 6 bases and the J gene end by 2 bases; junction bases not matched to a gene: 10.

The CDR3 spells CASSLDQPGANVLTF. Here the CDR3 DNA reads TGCGCCAGCAGCTTGGACCAACCTGGGGCCAACGTCCTGACTTTC. The V call is TRBV5-1, the J call TRBJ2-6; D uncertain. The CDR3 is 15 amino acids. V shed 0 bases and J shed 2 bases, with 6 bases lying between them. Germline V gene sequence: CDR1 SGHRS, CDR2 YFSETQ.

The rearrangement joins TRBV28 to TRBJ2-7; 8 nucleotides match TRBD2. V lost 10 bases, J lost 3 bases, and 8 bases stayed unmatched. The CDR3 consists of 13 residues. Germline V gene sequence: CDR1 MDHEN, CDR2 SYDVKM. CDR3 in DNA: TGTGCCACCTTCGGGACTAGTCACTACGAGCAGTACTTC. This translates into CATFGTSHYEQYF.

The rearrangement links TRBV28 to TRBJ2-5; maybe TRBD1 (6 bases). The CDR3 length is 14 residues. CDR1 and CDR2 from the germline V gene are MDHEN and SYDVKM. Trimming took 6 bases from V and 2 from J, leaving 13 bases between them. The CDR3 region has the DNA TGTGCCAGCAGCCCATACGGACAGCAAGAGACCCAGTACTTC. Its protein is CASSPYGQQETQYF.

The chain has TRBV19 and TRBJ1-3, with D hard to call. The V end lost 4 bases, the J end lost 0 bases, and 7 bases lay between the germline ends. The CDR3 totals 14 residues. CDR1 LNHDA and CDR2 SQIVND come from the germline V gene (reference sequence). CDR3 DNA: TGTGCCAGTAGTACTGGGGACTCTGGAAACACCATATATTTT. Residues: CASSTGDSGNTIYF.

The rearrangement links TRBV7-2 to TRBJ2-3; D may be TRBD1 or TRBD2 (5 bases each). This CDR3 is 15 amino acids long. The germline CDR1 and CDR2 sequences are SGHTA and FQGNSA. The V end lost 3 bases, the J end lost 3 bases, and 13 bases lay between the germline ends. The CDR3 nucleotides read TGTGCCAGCAGCTTTCGGGGCGTGGGAACAGATACGCAGTATTTT. Amino acid sequence: CASSFRGVGTDTQYF.

The rearrangement uses TRBV2 and TRBJ1-4; D remains unclear. V lost 8 bases and J 9 bases, leaving 10 bases between the germline ends. The germline V gene has CDR1 SNHLY and CDR2 FYNNEI. This CDR3 region has 11 residues. In DNA form, the CDR3 reads TGTGCCAGCCTGGGCGTTCAAAAACTGTTTTTT. It yields the protein CASLGVQKLFF.

The genes are TRBV7-9 and TRBJ1-4; weak D call: TRBD1 (6 bases). From germline, CDR1 is SEHNR and CDR2 FQNEAQ (reference sequence). V shed 5 bases and J shed 3 bases, with 10 bases lying between them. This CDR3 has 14 residues. CDR3 loop: CASSKQGPNEKLFF. Written as DNA, the CDR3 is TGTGCCAGCAGCAAACAGGGACCTAATGAAAAACTGTTTTTT.

This chain joins TRBV7-2 and TRBJ2-1, with 11 bases aligning to TRBD2. The CDR3 spans 14 residues. V was clipped by 8 bases and J by 8 bases; unmatched bases: 8. Per germline, CDR1 SGHTA and CDR2 FQGNSA. CDR3 protein: CASPSGRIFHEQFF. The CDR3 DNA is TGTGCCAGCCCTAGCGGGAGGATCTTCCATGAGCAGTTCTTC.

The chain recombines TRBV11-3 with TRBJ2-1; TRBD2 might be the D (6 bases). V shed 3 bases and J shed 3 bases, with 12 bases lying between them. Germline CDR1 SGHNT, CDR2 YENEEA. CDR3 size: 15 residues. Written as DNA, the CDR3 is TGTGCCAGCAGCTTGAGCCTAGCGCGCTACAATGAGCAGTTCTTC. Translating it yields CASSLSLARYNEQFF.

The genes are TRBV19 and TRBJ2-7; 10 nucleotides match TRBD1. CDR1 LNHDA and CDR2 SQIVND come from the germline V gene (reference sequence). The CDR3 loop spans 16 amino acids. J was trimmed by 3 bases and V by 5 bases; bases with no gene match: 10. CDR3 in DNA: TGTGCCAGTAGTCTGTCGGGGACAGGGGAATTCTACGAGCAGTACTTC. Translating gives CASSLSGTGEFYEQYF.

This chain connects TRBV28 to TRBJ1-1, with 8 bases aligning to TRBD1. The V and J ends lost 6 bases and 8 bases, in that order; junction bases with no gene match: 5. This CDR3 region has 12 residues. Germline CDR1 is MDHEN and CDR2 is SYDVKM. In nucleotides, the CDR3 is TGTGCCAGCAGCTCCGGACAGGGCGAAGCTTTCTTT. Its translation: CASSSGQGEAFF.

CDR3 amino acids: CASSLGWTYGYTF. The DNA for the CDR3 is TGCGCCAGCAGCTTGGGTTGGACCTATGGCTACACCTTC. The chain recombines TRBV5-1 with TRBJ1-2, with D hard to call. V shed 0 bases and J shed 4 bases, with 7 bases lying between them. There are 13 residues in the CDR3. The germline V gene has CDR1 SGHRS and CDR2 YFSETQ.

V gene TRBV5-5 combines with J gene TRBJ2-7; a possible D gene is TRBD2 (5 bases). The CDR3 loop spans 14 amino acids. Germline lookup yields CDR1 SGHKS and CDR2 YYEKEE (reference sequence). Trimming removed 4 bases at V and 5 bases at J, with 16 bases between. CDR3 DNA: TGTGCCAGCAGCCGCCCCGGACTTCGCCACGAGCAGTACTTC. Its translation is CASSRPGLRHEQYF.

The rearrangement joins TRBV28 to TRBJ2-2; 11 bases map to TRBD1. The CDR3 has 15 amino acids. Germline V gives CDR1 MDHEN, CDR2 SYDVKM. Trimming at V came to 3 bases and at J to 8 bases, leaving 5 bases not matched to a gene. The CDR3 reads CASSLGQGGQGELFF. CDR3 nucleotides: TGTGCCAGCAGTTTGGGACAGGGGGGCCAGGGGGAGCTGTTTTTT.